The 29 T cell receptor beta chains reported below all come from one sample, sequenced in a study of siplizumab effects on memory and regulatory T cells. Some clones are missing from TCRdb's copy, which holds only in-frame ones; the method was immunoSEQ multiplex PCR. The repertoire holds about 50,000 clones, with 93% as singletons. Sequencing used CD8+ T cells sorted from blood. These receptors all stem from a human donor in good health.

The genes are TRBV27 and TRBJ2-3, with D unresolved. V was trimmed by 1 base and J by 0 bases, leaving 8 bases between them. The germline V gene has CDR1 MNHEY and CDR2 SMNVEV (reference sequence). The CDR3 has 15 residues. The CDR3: CASSLYRPSTDTQYF. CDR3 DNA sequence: TGTGCCAGCAGTTTATACCGCCCTAGCACAGATACGCAGTATTTT.

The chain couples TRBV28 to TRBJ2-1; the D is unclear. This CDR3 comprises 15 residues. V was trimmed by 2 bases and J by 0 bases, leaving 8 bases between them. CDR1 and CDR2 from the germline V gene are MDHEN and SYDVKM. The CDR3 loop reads CASSLTRSSYNEQFF. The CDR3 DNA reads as TGTGCCAGCAGTTTAACCCGTAGCTCCTACAATGAGCAGTTCTTC.

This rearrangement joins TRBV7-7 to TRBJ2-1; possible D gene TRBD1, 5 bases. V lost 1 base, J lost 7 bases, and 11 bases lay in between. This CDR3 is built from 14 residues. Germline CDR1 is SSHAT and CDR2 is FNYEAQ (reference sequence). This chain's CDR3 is CASSLVEGVNEQFF. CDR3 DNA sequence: TGTGCCAGCAGCTTAGTGGAAGGGGTAAATGAGCAGTTCTTC.

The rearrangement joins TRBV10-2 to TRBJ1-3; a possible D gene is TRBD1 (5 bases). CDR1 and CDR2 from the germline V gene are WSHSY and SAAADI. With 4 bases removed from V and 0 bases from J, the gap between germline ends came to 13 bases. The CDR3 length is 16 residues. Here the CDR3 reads CASSARGEGSGNTIYF. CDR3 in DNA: TGCGCCAGCAGTGCTCGGGGCGAGGGCTCTGGAAACACCATATATTTT.

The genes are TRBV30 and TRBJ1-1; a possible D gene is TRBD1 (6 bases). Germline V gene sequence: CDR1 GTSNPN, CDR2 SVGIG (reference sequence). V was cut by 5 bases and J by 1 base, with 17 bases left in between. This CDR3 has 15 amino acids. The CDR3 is CAWGGAGQTNTEAFF. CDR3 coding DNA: TGTGCCTGGGGAGGGGCGGGACAAACGAACACTGAAGCTTTCTTT.

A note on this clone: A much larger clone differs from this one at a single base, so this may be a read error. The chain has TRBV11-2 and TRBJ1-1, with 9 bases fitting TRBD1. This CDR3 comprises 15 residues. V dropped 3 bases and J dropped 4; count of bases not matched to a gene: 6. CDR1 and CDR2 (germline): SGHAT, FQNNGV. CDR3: CASSFGTGRSTEAFF. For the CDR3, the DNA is TGTGCCAGCAGCTTCGGGACAGGGCGAAGCACTGAAGCTTTCTTT.

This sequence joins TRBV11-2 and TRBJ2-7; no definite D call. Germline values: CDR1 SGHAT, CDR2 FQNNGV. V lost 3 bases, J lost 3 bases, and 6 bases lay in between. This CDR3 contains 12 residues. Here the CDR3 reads CASSLYSYEQYF. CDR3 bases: TGTGCCAGCAGCTTGTACAGCTACGAGCAGTACTTC.

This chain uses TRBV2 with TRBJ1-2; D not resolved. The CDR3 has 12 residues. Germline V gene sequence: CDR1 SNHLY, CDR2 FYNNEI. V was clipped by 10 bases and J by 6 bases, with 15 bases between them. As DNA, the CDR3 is TGTGCCAAGCCTCTGGTCGGCGATGGCTACACCTTC. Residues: CAKPLVGDGYTF.

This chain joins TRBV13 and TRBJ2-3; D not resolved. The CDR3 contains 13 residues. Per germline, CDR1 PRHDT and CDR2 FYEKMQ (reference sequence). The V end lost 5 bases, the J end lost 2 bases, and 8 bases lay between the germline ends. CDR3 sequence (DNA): TGTGCCAGCAGCCCTTGGGACACAGATACGCAGTATTTT. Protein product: CASSPWDTDTQYF.

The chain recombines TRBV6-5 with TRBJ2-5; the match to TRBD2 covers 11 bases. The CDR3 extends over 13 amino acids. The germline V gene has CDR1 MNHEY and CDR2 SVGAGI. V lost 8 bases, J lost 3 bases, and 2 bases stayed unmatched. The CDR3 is CASLLAGEETQYF. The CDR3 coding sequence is TGTGCCAGCCTACTAGCGGGAGAAGAGACCCAGTACTTC.

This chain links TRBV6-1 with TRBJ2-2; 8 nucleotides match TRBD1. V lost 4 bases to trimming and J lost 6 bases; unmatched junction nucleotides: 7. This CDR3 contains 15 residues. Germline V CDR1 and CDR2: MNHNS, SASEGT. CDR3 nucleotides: TGTGCCAGCAGTGGGGACAGGAGAGTTGCCGGGGAGCTGTTTTTT. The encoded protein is CASSGDRRVAGELFF.

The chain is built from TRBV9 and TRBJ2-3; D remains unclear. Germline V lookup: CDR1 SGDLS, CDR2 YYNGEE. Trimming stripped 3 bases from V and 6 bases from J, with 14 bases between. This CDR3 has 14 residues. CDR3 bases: TGTGCCAGCAGCGGAGAACCTTTTGCGGATACGCAGTATTTT. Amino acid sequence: CASSGEPFADTQYF. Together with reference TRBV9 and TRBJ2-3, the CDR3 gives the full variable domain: DSGVTQTPKHLITATGQRVTLRCSPRSGDLSVYWYQQSLDQGLQFLIQYYNGEERAKGNILERFSAQQFPDLHSELNLSSLELGDSALYFCASSGEPFADTQYFGPGTRLTVL.

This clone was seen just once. The CDR3 DNA reads as TGTGCCATCAGTACAGGGGGGCCGACGGACACCATATATTTT. Translated, it gives CAISTGGPTDTIYF. The chain combines TRBV10-3 with TRBJ1-3; 8 bases map to TRBD1. V trimming: 5 bases; J trimming: 8 bases; junction bases outside the gene matches: 8. Germline CDR1 reads ENHRY; CDR2 reads SYGVKD. The CDR3 is made up of 14 amino acids.

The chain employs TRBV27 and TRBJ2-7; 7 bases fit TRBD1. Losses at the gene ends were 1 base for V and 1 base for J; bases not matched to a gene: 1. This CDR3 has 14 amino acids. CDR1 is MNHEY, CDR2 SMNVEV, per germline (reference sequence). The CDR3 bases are TGTGCCAGCAGTTTATTGGGACAGTCCTACGAGCAGTACTTC. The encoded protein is CASSLLGQSYEQYF.

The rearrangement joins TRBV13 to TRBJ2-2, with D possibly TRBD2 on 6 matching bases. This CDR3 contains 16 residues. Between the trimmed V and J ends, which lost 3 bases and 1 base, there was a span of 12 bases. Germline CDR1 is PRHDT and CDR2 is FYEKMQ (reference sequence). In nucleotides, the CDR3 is TGTGCCAGCAGCTTCAATAGCGGAAAGAACACCGGGGAGCTGTTTTTT. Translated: CASSFNSGKNTGELFF. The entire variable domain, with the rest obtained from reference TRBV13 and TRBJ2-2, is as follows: AAGVIQSPRHLIKEKRETATLKCYPIPRHDTVYWYQQGPGQDPQFLISFYEKMQSDKGSIPDRFSAQQFSDYHSELNMSSLELGDSALYFCASSFNSGKNTGELFFGEGSRLTVL.

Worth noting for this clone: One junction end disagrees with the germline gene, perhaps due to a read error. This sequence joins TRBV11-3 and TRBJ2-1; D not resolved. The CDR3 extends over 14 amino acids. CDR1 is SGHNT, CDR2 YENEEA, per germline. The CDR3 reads CASSPGISNNEQFF. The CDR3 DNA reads TGTGCCAGCAGTCCCGGAATCTCCAACAATGAGCAGTTCTTC. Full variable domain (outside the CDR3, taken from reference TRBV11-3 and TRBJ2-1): EAGVVQSPRYKIIEKKQPVAFWCNPISGHNTLYWYLQNLGQGPELLIRYENEEAVDDSQLPKDRFSAERLKGVDSTLKIQPAELGDSAVYLCASSPGISNNEQFFGPGTRLTVL.

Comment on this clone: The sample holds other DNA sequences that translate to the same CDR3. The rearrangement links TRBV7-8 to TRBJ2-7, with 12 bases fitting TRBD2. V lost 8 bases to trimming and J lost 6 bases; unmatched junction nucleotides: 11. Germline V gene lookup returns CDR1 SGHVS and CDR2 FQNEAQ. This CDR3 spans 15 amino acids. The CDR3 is CASRISSGGGREQYF. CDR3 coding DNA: TGTGCCAGCCGAATTTCTAGCGGGGGGGGTCGCGAGCAGTACTTC.

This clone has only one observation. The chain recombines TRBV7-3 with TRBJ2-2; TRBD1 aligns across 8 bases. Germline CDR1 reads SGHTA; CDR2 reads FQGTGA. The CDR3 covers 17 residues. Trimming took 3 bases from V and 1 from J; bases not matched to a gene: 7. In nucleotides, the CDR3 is TGTGCCAGCAGCTTTATTCCGGGACAGGTGAACACCGGGGAGCTGTTTTTT. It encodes CASSFIPGQVNTGELFF.

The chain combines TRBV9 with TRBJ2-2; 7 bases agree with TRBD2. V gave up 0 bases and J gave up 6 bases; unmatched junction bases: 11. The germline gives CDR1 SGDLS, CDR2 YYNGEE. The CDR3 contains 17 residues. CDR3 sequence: CASSVGDGGGPPGELFF. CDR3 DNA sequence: TGTGCCAGCAGCGTAGGGGATGGGGGAGGGCCCCCCGGGGAGCTGTTTTTT.

The DNA of the CDR3 is TGCGCCAGTCGAAGCGGGAGCGGAAATGAGCAGTTCTTC. Translation: CASRSGSGNEQFF. This sequence joins TRBV10-2 and TRBJ2-1; 8 bases are a match to TRBD2. This CDR3 has 13 residues. Trimming at V came to 9 bases and at J to 7 bases, leaving 8 bases not matched to a gene. From germline, CDR1 is WSHSY and CDR2 SAAADI.

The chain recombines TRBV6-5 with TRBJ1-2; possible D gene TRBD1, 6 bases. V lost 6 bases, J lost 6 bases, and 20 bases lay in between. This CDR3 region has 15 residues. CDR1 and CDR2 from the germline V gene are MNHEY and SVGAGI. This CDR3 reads CASSPDRDIADGYTF. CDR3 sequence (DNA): TGTGCCAGCAGCCCCGACCGGGACATCGCGGATGGCTACACCTTC.

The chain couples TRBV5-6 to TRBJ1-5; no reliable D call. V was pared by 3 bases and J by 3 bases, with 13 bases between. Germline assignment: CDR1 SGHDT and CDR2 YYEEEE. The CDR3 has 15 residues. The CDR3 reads CASSYSDLPNQPQHF. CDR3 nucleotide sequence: TGTGCCAGCAGCTATTCGGACTTACCCAATCAGCCCCAGCATTTT.

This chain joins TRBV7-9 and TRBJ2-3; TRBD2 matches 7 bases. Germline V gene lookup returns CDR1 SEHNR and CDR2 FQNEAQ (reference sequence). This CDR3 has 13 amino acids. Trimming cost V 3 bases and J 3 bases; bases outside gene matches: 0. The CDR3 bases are TGTGCCAGCAGCTTGGGGGGGACAGATACGCAGTATTTT. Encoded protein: CASSLGGTDTQYF.

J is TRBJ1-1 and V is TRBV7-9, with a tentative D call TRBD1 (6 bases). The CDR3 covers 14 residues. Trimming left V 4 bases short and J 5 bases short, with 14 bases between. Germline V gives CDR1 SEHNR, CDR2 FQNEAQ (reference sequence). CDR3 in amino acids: CASSSRTVSTEAFF. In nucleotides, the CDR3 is TGTGCCAGCAGCTCCAGGACAGTTTCGACTGAAGCTTTCTTT.

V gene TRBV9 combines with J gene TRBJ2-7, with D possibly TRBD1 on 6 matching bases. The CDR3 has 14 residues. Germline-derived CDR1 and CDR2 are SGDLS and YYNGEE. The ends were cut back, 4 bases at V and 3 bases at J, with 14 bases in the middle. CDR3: CASSSRDKDYEQYF. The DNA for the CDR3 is TGTGCCAGCAGCTCACGGGACAAGGACTACGAGCAGTACTTC.

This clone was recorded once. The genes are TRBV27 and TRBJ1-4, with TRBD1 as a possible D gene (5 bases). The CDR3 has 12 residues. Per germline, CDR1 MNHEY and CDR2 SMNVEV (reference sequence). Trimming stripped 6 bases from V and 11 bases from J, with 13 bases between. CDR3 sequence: CASRENGGKLFF. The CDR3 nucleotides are TGTGCCAGCAGAGAAAATGGGGGTAAACTGTTTTTT.

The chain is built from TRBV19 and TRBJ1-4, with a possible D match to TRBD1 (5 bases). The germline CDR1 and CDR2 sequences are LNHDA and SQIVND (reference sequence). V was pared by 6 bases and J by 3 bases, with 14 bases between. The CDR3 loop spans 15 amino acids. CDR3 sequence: CASSILGGSNEKLFF. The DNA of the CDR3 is TGTGCCAGTAGCATCCTGGGGGGATCTAATGAAAAACTGTTTTTT.

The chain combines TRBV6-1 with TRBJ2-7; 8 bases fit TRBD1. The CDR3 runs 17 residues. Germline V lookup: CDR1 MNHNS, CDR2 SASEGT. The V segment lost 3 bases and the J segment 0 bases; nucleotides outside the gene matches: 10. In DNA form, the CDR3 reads TGTGCCAGCAGTGACTTATGGGGACAGGCTACCTCCTACGAGCAGTACTTC. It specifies CASSDLWGQATSYEQYF.

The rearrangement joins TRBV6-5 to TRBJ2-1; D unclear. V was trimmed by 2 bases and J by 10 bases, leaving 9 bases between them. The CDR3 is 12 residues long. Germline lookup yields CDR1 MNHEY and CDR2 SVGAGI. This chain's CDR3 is CASSYTPGEQFF. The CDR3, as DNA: TGTGCCAGCAGTTACACTCCGGGCGAGCAGTTCTTC.